A single sample is the source of the 12 T cell receptor beta chains below, sequenced in a study of T cell responses to AZD1222 COVID-19 vaccine. The method was immunoSEQ multiplex PCR; TCRdb's version includes in-frame clones alone and lacks a portion of them. The sample records some 58,000 clones, around 80% being singletons. Material: peripheral blood, obtained 28 days after the second AZD1222 dose. The receptors originated from an adult who received the AZD1222 COVID-19 vaccine.

The gene calls are TRBV7-5 and TRBJ2-5; no DNA check was done on the table's D call, TRBD2. TRBV7-5 constitutes a pseudogene. The CDR3 spans 16 residues. CDR3 nucleotide sequence: TGTGTCAGAAGCGAGCCACGATCGGGGGTTTACGAGACCCAGTACTTC. Residues: CVRSEPRSGVYETQYF.

The genes are TRBV11-2 and TRBJ2-5; TRBD2 matches 14 bases. The CDR3 sequence is 17 residues long. Germline V gene lookup returns CDR1 SGHAT and CDR2 FQNNGV. V lost 5 bases to trimming and J lost 4 bases; unmatched junction nucleotides: 9. CDR3 nucleotides: TGTGCCAGCAGCAGCGGGACTAGCGGGAGTCCCCTAGAGACCCAGTACTTC. Amino acids: CASSSGTSGSPLETQYF. Combining the CDR3 with reference TRBV11-2 and TRBJ2-5 gives the whole variable domain EAGVAQSPRYKIIEKRQSVAFWCNPISGHATLYWYQQILGQGPKLLIQFQNNGVVDDSQLPKDRFSAERLKGVDSTLKIQPAKLEDSAVYLCASSSGTSGSPLETQYFGPGTRLLVL.

The CDR3 sequence is CASRPDTNTGELFF. CDR3 bases: TGTGCCAGCAGACCAGACACGAACACCGGGGAGCTGTTTTTT. V and J are TRBV9 and TRBJ2-2; D call uncertain. V dropped 5 bases and J dropped 0 bases, with 8 bases sitting between them. This CDR3 has 14 amino acids. Germline loops: CDR1 SGDLS, CDR2 YYNGEE.

V and J are TRBV12-3 or TRBV12-4 and TRBJ1-6; D gene unclear. V was trimmed by 2 bases and J by 7 bases, leaving 3 bases between them. The CDR3 length is 12 residues. The CDR3, as DNA: TGTGCCAGCAGTTTAAACAATTCACCCCTCCACTTT. The encoded protein is CASSLNNSPLHF.

The J gene is TRBJ1-6, the V gene TRBV6-5, with D unresolved. Germline V gives CDR1 MNHEY, CDR2 SVGAGI. The CDR3 sequence is 14 residues long. The V end was cut by 6 bases, the J end by 7 bases, with 13 bases between. As DNA, the CDR3 is TGTGCCAGCAGGAGTCCCGTCCCCAATTCACCCCTCCACTTT. This sequence encodes CASRSPVPNSPLHF.

The chain is built from TRBV7-9 and TRBJ2-5; D uncertain. The CDR3 runs to 15 residues. V lost 5 bases and J lost 4, with 17 bases in between. The germline CDR1 and CDR2 sequences are SEHNR and FQNEAQ (reference sequence). CDR3: CASSPLGSLGETQYF. Written as DNA, the CDR3 is TGTGCCAGCAGCCCACTGGGCTCCCTGGGAGAGACCCAGTACTTC.

This chain joins TRBV5-1 and TRBJ1-5; 9 positions match TRBD1. This CDR3 spans 14 amino acids. Germline values: CDR1 SGHRS, CDR2 YFSETQ. V was pared by 2 bases and J by 5 bases, with 2 bases of the junction left unmatched. The CDR3 spells CASSLRTGDQPQHF. In nucleotides, the CDR3 is TGCGCCAGCAGCTTAAGGACAGGGGATCAGCCCCAGCATTTT.

The chain employs TRBV27 and TRBJ2-1; tentative D call: TRBD2 (6 bases). This CDR3 comprises 15 residues. The V and J ends lost 8 bases and 0 bases respectively, with 14 bases between them. Germline V CDR1 and CDR2: MNHEY, SMNVEV (reference sequence). Here the CDR3 reads CASGGLYNSYNEQFF. The CDR3 DNA is TGTGCCAGCGGGGGACTCTACAACTCCTACAATGAGCAGTTCTTC.

The chain carries TRBV5-4 and TRBJ1-6; a possible D gene is TRBD1 (5 bases). The CDR3 runs to 16 residues. CDR1 is SGHNT, CDR2 YYREEE, per germline (reference sequence). Trimming took 4 bases from V and 14 from J, leaving 25 bases between them. CDR3 bases: TGTGCCAGCAGCCCCGCCAGGGTCACCCGTTTCGGGGCCCTCCACTTT. Its protein is CASSPARVTRFGALHF.

The rearrangement uses TRBV4-2 and TRBJ2-7; the D gene could be TRBD1 or TRBD2 (7 bases each). The CDR3 sequence is 15 residues long. Germline CDR1 reads LGHNA; CDR2 reads YNFKEQ. The V gene lost 0 bases and the J gene lost 7 bases, with 16 bases spanning the gap. The CDR3 nucleotides read TGTGCCAGCAGCCAAGATTGGGAGGGGGCGAATGAGCAGTACTTC. It translates to CASSQDWEGANEQYF.

The chain combines TRBV11-2 with TRBJ2-7, with a tentative D call TRBD1 (5 bases). This CDR3 is built from 12 residues. Germline V gives CDR1 SGHAT, CDR2 FQNNGV. V lost 5 bases to trimming and J lost 6 bases, with 11 bases between them. CDR3 coding DNA: TGTGCCAGCAGCGCTCAGGGCTTCGAGCAGTACTTC. It is translated as CASSAQGFEQYF.

The V call is TRBV10-3, the J call TRBJ1-6, with D hard to call. Germline V lookup: CDR1 ENHRY, CDR2 SYGVKD. CDR3 size: 15 residues. V was clipped by 6 bases and J by 0 bases, with 9 bases between them. This CDR3 reads CAISPGFSYNSPLHF. Written as DNA, the CDR3 is TGTGCCATCAGCCCGGGTTTCTCCTATAATTCACCCCTCCACTTT.